By sample fraction, the clone carrying this TCR beta chain is large. TCRdb reprocessed the 5' RACE reads with MiXCR, giving one entry per CDR3 protein. The data show roughly 500 distinct CDR3 sequences, over 11% seen once. This sample is drawn from a study of spatial heterogeneity in lung cancer. Time point denoted: sample taken at primary tumor resection. Germline V gene data show CDR1 as SGHVS and CDR2 as FQNEAQ. CDR3 length: 16 amino acids. J gave up 5 bases and V 1 base, and 9 bases lay outside the gene matches. J is TRBJ2-7 and V is TRBV7-8; 9 bases are shared with TRBD2. The origin of this receptor is a male donor with early-stage non-small cell lung cancer. The specimen was normal lung tissue next to the tumor, collected at surgery. The DNA for the CDR3 is TGTGCCAGCAGCTTAGATTGGAATAGCGGGAGCAACGAGCAGTACTTC. Its protein is CASSLDWNSGSNEQYF.